This T cell receptor beta chain was recorded in a study of T cells expressing NK-cell markers. Background on the study: CD3+CD56+NKG2C+, CD3+CD56+NKG2C- and CD3+CD56-NKG2C+ T cells, once sorted, supplied the TCR beta repertoires. HCMV seropositivity marked most of the eight sequenced donors; one was seronegative.

The CDR3 consists of 17 residues. Germline CDR1 and CDR2: DFQATT and SNEGSKA (reference sequence). With UMIs, 5'RACE template switching was used to make TCR beta cDNA. TCRdb processed the 5' RACE reads again and assigns one entry to each CDR3 protein, with no DNA. This sample's table reports about 440,000 distinct CDR3 sequences. The V gene is TRBV20-1, the J gene TRBJ1-1. This clonotype originated in a woman between 18 and 75 years old in good health. Sequencing input: blood T cells: a sorted CD56 or NKG2C T cell subset, CD4+ or CD8+ T cells, or bulk PBMC T cells (not recorded which). The CDR3 here is CSASSEGPFLWNTEAFF.